This T cell receptor beta chain was profiled in a study of PD-L1 blockade in urothelial cancer. Study information: Atezolizumab, begun by patients in about 2014, was given at 1,200 mg intravenously every 3 weeks.

Repertoires were generated with immunoSEQ multiplex PCR, while TCRdb's copy carries only in-frame clones and drops some. The data contain around 130,000 clones, approximately 84% of them seen just once; the ten biggest clones take up roughly 2.9%. The time point denotes: pretreatment peripheral blood. General observations from the study: Improved survival was predicted by pretreatment blood TCR clonality below the median.

The V gene end was trimmed by 6 bases and the J gene end by 8 bases; junction bases not matched to a gene: 10. The CDR3 extends over 16 amino acids. Germline values: CDR1 MGHRA, CDR2 YSYEKL. Details on this clone: The target antigen is unknown.

This rearrangement joins TRBV4-1 to TRBJ2-1; the match to TRBD2 covers 13 bases. The sample was PBMCs, taken around atezolizumab (anti-PD-L1) treatment. This receptor was taken from a man between 50 and 59 years old with urothelial cancer. The DNA of the CDR3 is TGCGCCAGCAGAACAACAACTAGCGGGAGGGTGCATGAGCAGTTCTTC. Encoded protein: CASRTTTSGRVHEQFF.